Listed below are T cell receptor beta chains from one sample, sequenced in a study of blood T cell repertoires in COVID-19. Here immunoSEQ multiplex PCR was the method, and the copy in TCRdb shows in-frame clones only, minus some. The sample shows 340,000 or so clones, around nine tenths of them seen only once. Sequenced material: peripheral blood. The receptors derive from a man aged 50-59 years with active or convalescent COVID-19. CDR3s include the opening cysteine and the closing phenylalanine or tryptophan. A D gene is named only where the DNA matches it firmly. Rows give clone size only sometimes, using once, few, many, or a class for an expanded clone.

>TRBV4-3|NA|NA|TRBJ2-3
CASSQGRFTDTQYF
TGCGCCAGCAGCCAAGGCAGATTCACAGATACGCAGTATTTT
>TRBV29-1|TRBD1|NA|TRBJ1-1
CSAGQGVVLNTEAFF
TGCAGCGCCGGACAGGGGGTCGTCCTGAACACTGAAGCTTTCTTT
>TRBV18|TRBD1|NA|TRBJ2-3
CASSAKTGGEKDTQYF
TGTGCCAGCTCAGCGAAGACAGGGGGCGAGAAAGATACGCAGTATTTT
>TRBV6-6|TRBD1|NA|TRBJ1-6
CASTGQGANSPLHF
TGTGCCAGCACAGGACAGGGGGCTAATTCACCCCTCCACTTT
>TRBV5-4|NA|NA|TRBJ1-1
CASSLEEKMNTEAFF
TGTGCCAGCAGCTTGGAGGAGAAAATGAACACTGAAGCTTTCTTT
>TRBV5-1|NA|NA|TRBJ1-1
CASSLAMGDEAFF
TGCGCCAGCAGCTTGGCCATGGGAGATGAGGCTTTCTTT
>TRBV7-3|TRBD1|NA|TRBJ2-7
CASSFTGVGDEQYF
TGTGCCAGCAGCTTCACAGGGGTTGGCGACGAGCAGTACTTC
>TRBV7-3|NA|NA|TRBJ2-6
CASSLNGIRSGANVLTF
TGTGCCAGCAGCTTAAACGGGATACGCTCTGGGGCCAACGTCCTGACTTTC
>TRBV7-2|NA|NA|TRBJ1-2
CASSSLGALYGYTF
TGTGCCAGCAGCTCACTGGGGGCGCTCTATGGCTACACCTTC
>TRBV7-3|NA|NA|TRBJ2-2
CASSLTRDGGAGELFF
TGTGCCAGCAGCTTAACGAGAGACGGGGGAGCCGGGGAGCTGTTTTTT
>TRBV9|TRBD1|NA|TRBJ1-4
CASSVGTGQGEKLFF
TGTGCCAGCAGCGTAGGGACAGGGCAAGGTGAAAAACTGTTTTTT
>TRBV2|NA|NA|TRBJ1-5
CASRPGYNQPQHF
TGTGCCAGCAGGCCGGGGTACAATCAGCCCCAGCATTTT
>TRBV28|TRBD1|once|TRBJ1-1
CASDRGQGDTEAFF
TGTGCCAGCGATCGGGGGCAGGGGGACACTGAAGCTTTCTTT
>TRBV5-1|NA|NA|TRBJ2-2
CASSLLSASSGTGELFF
TGCGCCAGCAGCTTGCTGTCGGCTAGCTCCGGGACCGGGGAGCTGTTTTTT
>TRBV19|TRBD1|NA|TRBJ2-3
CASTAGGADTQYF
TGTGCCAGTACGGCAGGGGGCGCAGATACGCAGTATTTT
>TRBV29-1|TRBD1|NA|TRBJ1-3
CSVWDRAAGNTIYF
TGCAGCGTTTGGGACAGGGCCGCTGGAAACACCATATATTTT
>TRBV4-2|NA|NA|TRBJ2-2
CASSQAALAPNTGELFF
TGTGCCAGCAGCCAAGCCGCCCTAGCGCCGAACACCGGGGAGCTGTTTTTT
>TRBV28|NA|NA|TRBJ2-5
CASSSGRGETQYF
TGTGCCAGCAGTTCGGGTCGGGGAGAGACCCAGTACTTC
>TRBV11-2|NA|NA|TRBJ2-5
CASSLTQETQYF
TGTGCCAGCAGCTTAACTCAAGAGACCCAGTACTTC
>TRBV5-1|TRBD2|NA|TRBJ2-1
CASSLSEAGGGNEQFF
TGCGCCAGCAGCTTGTCGGAAGCGGGAGGGGGGAATGAGCAGTTCTTC
>TRBV19|NA|NA|TRBJ2-7
CASSISFGPAYEQYF
TGTGCCAGTAGTATATCATTCGGTCCCGCCTACGAGCAGTACTTC
>TRBV5-4|TRBD1|NA|TRBJ2-7
CASSFPGTGSYEQYF
TGTGCCAGCAGCTTCCCCGGGACAGGGTCCTACGAGCAGTACTTC
>TRBV9|NA|NA|TRBJ1-2
CASSVDGVGNYGYTF
TGTGCCAGCAGCGTAGACGGGGTGGGCAACTATGGCTACACCTTC
>TRBV6-1|TRBD2|NA|TRBJ2-7
CASSEASGRFDEQYF
TGTGCCAGCAGTGAAGCTAGCGGGAGGTTCGACGAGCAGTACTTC
>TRBV28|TRBD1|NA|TRBJ1-5
CASSLGTGGATYQPQHF
TGTGCCAGCAGTTTAGGGACAGGGGGTGCTACTTATCAGCCCCAGCATTTT
>TRBV27|TRBD2|NA|TRBJ2-2
CASSLWGVGLANTGELFF
TGTGCCAGCAGTTTATGGGGCGTGGGACTAGCAAACACCGGGGAGCTGTTTTTT
>TRBV19|TRBD1|NA|TRBJ1-2
CASSPGTGGYGYTF
TGTGCCAGTAGCCCCGGGACAGGGGGGTATGGCTACACCTTC
>TRBV6-1|NA|NA|TRBJ1-3
CASSEVFNSLDGNTIYF
TGTGCCAGCAGTGAAGTTTTTAACAGCTTGGATGGAAACACCATATATTTT
>TRBV7-2|TRBD2|NA|TRBJ2-3
CASSFGTSYTDTQYF
TGTGCCAGCAGCTTCGGGACTAGTTACACAGATACGCAGTATTTT
>TRBV6-5|NA|NA|TRBJ1-3
CASGGRGNTIYF
TGTGCCAGCGGAGGGCGGGGAAACACCATATATTTT
>TRBV9|TRBD1|NA|TRBJ2-3
CASQGAGTDTQYF
TGTGCCAGCCAGGGGGCCGGCACAGATACGCAGTATTTT
>TRBV5-1|NA|NA|TRBJ2-7
CASSFTDFSYEQYF
TGCGCCAGCAGCTTCACAGATTTTAGCTACGAGCAGTACTTC
>TRBV7-9|TRBD1|NA|TRBJ1-2
CASSLEVTGAPVYGYTF
TGTGCCAGCAGCTTAGAGGTCACAGGGGCCCCGGTCTATGGCTACACCTTC
>TRBV7-6|TRBD2|NA|TRBJ2-1
CASSLFPSSGLAGVPEQFF
TGTGCCAGCAGCTTATTTCCCTCCTCGGGACTAGCGGGAGTCCCTGAGCAGTTCTTC
>TRBV2|TRBD1|NA|TRBJ1-6
CASSGRTGGVSPLHF
TGTGCCAGCAGTGGCCGGACAGGGGGCGTTTCACCCCTCCACTTT
>TRBV18|TRBD2|NA|TRBJ2-7
CASSQLRLGLGTPYEQYF
TGTGCCAGCTCCCAACTACGCCTGGGACTAGGAACCCCATACGAGCAGTACTTC